This T cell receptor (beta chain) was identified during a study of blood T cell repertoires in COVID-19. In the study overall: Whether acute or convalescent, the COVID-19 samples came from the United States, Italy and Spain.

Source study methods: The assay estimated nucleated cells by amplifying reference gene primers. The repertoire was sequenced with immunoSEQ multiplex PCR; TCRdb's copy has only in-frame clones and lacks some. That table supplies the V and J calls and clone size; D and trimming were determined from the DNA. The sample records 35,000 to 40,000 clones, around 70% being singletons. Enrollment of patients from Seattle took place during active infection, with longitudinal follow-up. The receptor's source is a man between 65 and 85 years old with COVID-19, enrolled during active disease. What was sequenced was peripheral blood.

The CDR3 coding sequence is TGCGCCAGCAGCCAGCGGACAGGGAGTGAAGATACGCAGTATTTT. It yields the protein CASSQRTGSEDTQYF. V gene TRBV4-1 combines with J gene TRBJ2-3, with 8 bases aligning to TRBD1. The CDR3 totals 15 residues. The ends lost 3 bases at V and 5 bases at J; junction bases unmatched: 7. Germline CDR1 MGHRA, CDR2 YSYEKL.